This record concerns one TCR beta chain sequence. The antigen is undetermined. Findings and caveats of the study: Tumor memory CD4+ T cell TCR gene usage clustered with blood and lymph node memory CD4+ cells and lymph node naive CD4+ cells.

The sorted Tregs were CD4+CD25+CD127-/low cells. The V gene lost 6 bases and the J gene lost 4 bases, with 4 bases spanning the gap. This CDR3 has 11 amino acids. Germline-derived CDR1 and CDR2 are SGHTA and FQGNSA. Constant-region reverse primers amplified full-length variable regions, followed by semi-nested Nested Universal Primer A PCR. TCRdb recomputed calls from the 5' RACE reads with MiXCR, one row per CDR3 protein. Here the sample spans tens of thousands of distinct CDR3 sequences, approximately 26% being singletons. Sample: tumor-infiltrating Tregs sorted from the breast tumor. V usage is TRBV7-2 and J usage is TRBJ2-1; the D is unclear. This clonotype was obtained from a female donor with breast cancer. In DNA form, the CDR3 reads TGTGCCAGCAGTGTATACAATGAGCAGTTCTTC. It is translated as CASSVYNEQFF.